This T cell receptor beta chain was observed in a study of T cells in Graves' hyperthyroidism and ophthalmopathy. Overall study results and limits: The model predicted ophthalmopathy a median around six months before onset. Most clonotypes expanded in thyroid above 0.001 were likewise present in blood. Ophthalmopathy and stable hyperthyroidism were separated by a 13 V-J model.

This clonotype was observed at least ten times. Its antigen is unidentified. Per the germline V gene, CDR1 is SGHNT and CDR2 is YYREEE (reference sequence). The CDR3 extends over 14 amino acids. Trimming cost V 7 bases and J 2 bases; bases outside gene matches: 6. RNA transcripts yielded amplified TCR beta CDR3 regions. An initial round of RT-PCR targeting the TCR CDR3 relied on the HTBI primer set. From the multiplex PCR reads, TCRdb called clonotypes with MiXCR, one entry per CDR3 protein. The table lists 450,000 to 550,000 distinct CDR3 sequences, approximately 25% of them singletons. The source material was blood. The chain carries TRBV5-4 and TRBJ2-5, with 9 bases fitting TRBD1. This TCR came from a woman in her 30s with Graves' ophthalmopathy. The CDR3 loop reads CASRRQGGQETQYF. As DNA, the CDR3 is TGTGCCAGCCGGAGACAGGGGGGACAAGAGACCCAGTACTTC. Full variable domain (outside the CDR3, taken from reference TRBV5-4 and TRBJ2-5): ETGVTQSPTHLIKTRGQQVTLRCSSQSGHNTVSWYQQALGQGPQFIFQYYREEENGRGNFPPRFSGLQFPNYSSELNVNALELDDSALYLCASRRQGGQETQYFGPGTRLLVL.